Below, 20 T cell receptor beta chains from the same sample are listed, as sequenced in a study of Tregs in tolerant kidney transplant recipients. Profiled with immunoSEQ multiplex PCR; TCRdb holds only in-frame clones, not every one. The sample holds 65,000 to 85,000 clones, around 90% seen once. Related graft donors supplied nonmyeloablative bone marrow transplants, and mixed chimerism was transient. Source: CD4+ T cells from blood (PBMCs), taken 24 months after the transplant. Source of these receptors: a human patient who received a combined kidney and bone marrow transplant. Among the T cells, some may be from the graft donor.

The V and J genes are TRBV5-1 and TRBJ2-7, with TRBD1 matching over 7 bases. The CDR3 sequence is 15 residues long. The germline CDR1 and CDR2 sequences are SGHRS and YFSETQ. The junction had 7 bases not matched to a gene; V was cut back by 1 base and J by 3 bases. The chain's CDR3 is CASSLQGTDYYEQYF. CDR3 nucleotides: TGCGCCAGCAGCTTGCAAGGGACAGATTACTACGAGCAGTACTTC.

The V gene is TRBV7-9, the J gene TRBJ1-1; 8 nucleotides line up with TRBD1. This CDR3 is 17 amino acids long. CDR1 and CDR2 from the germline V gene are SEHNR and FQNEAQ (reference sequence). V dropped 1 base and J dropped 5; count of bases not matched to a gene: 12. The DNA of the CDR3 is TGTGCCAGCAGCTTAGGGTCCTATACAGGGGGATCTACTGAAGCTTTCTTT. The encoded protein is CASSLGSYTGGSTEAFF.

This clone turned up a few times. The rearrangement joins TRBV9 to TRBJ1-3; perhaps TRBD1 as D (6 bases). Trimming removed 3 bases from V and 7 bases from J, with 20 bases in between. The CDR3 length is 16 residues. Per the germline V gene, CDR1 is SGDLS and CDR2 is YYNGEE. The CDR3 nucleotides are TGTGCCAGCAGCGACGGATCCAGGGGCCTACGGAACACCATATATTTT. It encodes CASSDGSRGLRNTIYF.

The CDR3 DNA is TGTGCCAGCTCACCAGCGGGAGGAGAGCCGGGAAACACCATATATTTT. It yields the protein CASSPAGGEPGNTIYF. This chain uses TRBV18 with TRBJ1-3; no firm D call. The V and J ends lost 2 bases and 4 bases respectively, with 15 bases between them. From germline, CDR1 is KGHSH and CDR2 LQKENI. The CDR3 consists of 16 residues.

The chain is built from TRBV2 and TRBJ1-4; tentatively, D is TRBD1 (5 bases). V gave up 0 bases and J gave up 8 bases, with 13 bases separating them. This CDR3 spans 15 amino acids. Per germline, CDR1 SNHLY and CDR2 FYNNEI. DNA of the CDR3: TGTGCCAGCAGTGAAGCGCGAAGGGGTGACGAAAAACTGTTTTTT. Translation gives CASSEARRGDEKLFF.

The CDR3, as DNA: TGCGCCAGCAGCTCGACAACAGGGTTCTCTGGCTACACCTTC. It yields the protein CASSSTTGFSGYTF. The V and J genes are TRBV5-1 and TRBJ1-2, with a tentative D call TRBD1 (6 bases). V was pared by 3 bases and J by 7 bases, with 16 bases between. From germline, CDR1 is SGHRS and CDR2 YFSETQ. The CDR3 extends over 14 amino acids.

The CDR3 region is CASQLPLTNTGELFF. The CDR3 bases are TGCGCCAGCCAACTACCACTTACGAACACCGGGGAGCTGTTTTTT. V is TRBV5-1 and J is TRBJ2-2; D remains ambiguous. Trimming removed 7 bases at V and 0 bases at J, with 13 bases between. Germline V gene data show CDR1 as SGHRS and CDR2 as YFSETQ. The CDR3 consists of 15 residues.

The DNA for the CDR3 is TGTGCCAGCAGCAGAGGGACAGGGGGCGGCTACGAGCAGTACTTC. Translation gives CASSRGTGGGYEQYF. This rearrangement joins TRBV11-2 to TRBJ2-5; TRBD1 agrees at 12 bases. The better agreement between TRBJ2-7 and the DNA end casts doubt on the J call. Germline-derived CDR1 and CDR2 are SGHAT and FQNNGV. This CDR3 comprises 15 residues.

This clone has a single count. The V call is TRBV5-1, the J call TRBJ1-4; tentatively, D is TRBD1 (5 bases). There are 15 residues in the CDR3. Germline V gene lookup returns CDR1 SGHRS and CDR2 YFSETQ. Trimming left V 0 bases short and J 4 bases short, with 10 bases between. CDR3 bases: TGCGCCAGCAGCTTGGCAGGCGGGGGTAATGAAAAACTGTTTTTT. Encoded protein: CASSLAGGGNEKLFF.

The chain links TRBV11-1 to TRBJ2-3; D possibly corresponds to TRBD2 (6 bases). The CDR3 length is 14 residues. CDR1 and CDR2 from the germline V gene are SGHAT and FQDESV (reference sequence). Trimming removed 7 bases from V and 5 bases from J, with 16 bases in between. The CDR3 nucleotides are TGTGCCAGCACCATGGGGAGGTTTAGAGATACGCAGTATTTT. Its translation: CASTMGRFRDTQYF.

This clone appeared a single time. The chain uses TRBV5-8 and TRBJ1-2; 8 nucleotides line up with TRBD1. The ends lost 1 base at V and 8 bases at J; junction bases unmatched: 10. CDR1 SGHTS and CDR2 YDEGEE come from the germline V gene. CDR3 length: 15 residues. The CDR3 spells CASSLWGQAPGGYTF. DNA of the CDR3: TGTGCCAGCAGCTTGTGGGGACAGGCGCCCGGAGGCTACACCTTC.

The chain carries TRBV18 and TRBJ2-3; TRBD2 matches at 8 bases. CDR3 length equals 15 residues. Germline assignment: CDR1 KGHSH and CDR2 LQKENI. The ends lost 1 base at V and 3 bases at J; junction bases unmatched: 3. For the CDR3, the DNA is TGTGCCAGCTCACCACTGTCTAGCGGGACAGATACGCAGTATTTT. It encodes CASSPLSSGTDTQYF.

This rearrangement joins TRBV18 to TRBJ2-7, with D maybe TRBD2 (6 bases). Trimming stripped 4 bases from V and 4 bases from J, with 17 bases between. Germline lookup yields CDR1 KGHSH and CDR2 LQKENI. The CDR3 extends over 15 amino acids. The CDR3, as DNA: TGTGCCAGCTCACTAAACCCGGGACTCGAATACGAGCAGTACTTC. The encoded protein is CASSLNPGLEYEQYF.

CDR3 in amino acids: CASSSTGRLYSYEQYF. CDR3 DNA: TGTGCCAGTAGTAGTACAGGGCGATTATACTCCTACGAGCAGTACTTC. The rearrangement links TRBV19 to TRBJ2-7, with a weak D call TRBD1 (6 bases). Trimming stripped 4 bases from V and 0 bases from J, with 16 bases between. CDR3 length equals 16 residues. Per germline, CDR1 LNHDA and CDR2 SQIVND (reference sequence). Together with reference TRBV19 and TRBJ2-7, the CDR3 gives the full variable domain: DGGITQSPKYLFRKEGQNVTLSCEQNLNHDAMYWYRQDPGQGLRLIYYSQIVNDFQKGDIAEGYSVSREKKESFPLTVTSAQKNPTAFYLCASSSTGRLYSYEQYFGPGTRLTVT.

The J gene is TRBJ1-4, the V gene TRBV28; a possible D gene is TRBD1 (5 bases). Trimming removed 4 bases from V and 2 bases from J, with 14 bases in between. The CDR3 totals 16 residues. The V gene's germline CDR1 is MDHEN and CDR2 SYDVKM. CDR3 sequence: CASSYNQGWTNEKLFF. Here the CDR3 DNA reads TGTGCCAGCAGTTATAACCAGGGTTGGACTAATGAAAAACTGTTTTTT.

V and J are TRBV19 and TRBJ2-3, with a possible D match to TRBD1 (5 bases). Trimming left V 3 bases short and J 1 base short, with 5 bases between. This CDR3 is 13 amino acids long. CDR1 LNHDA and CDR2 SQIVND come from the germline V gene (reference sequence). CDR3 DNA: TGTGCCAGTAGTATCAGGGGCACAGATACGCAGTATTTT. Its protein is CASSIRGTDTQYF.

There are a few counts of this clone. This chain joins TRBV5-1 and TRBJ2-1; 15 bases align to TRBD2. Trimming cost V 0 bases and J 0 bases; bases outside gene matches: 4. This CDR3 is built from 19 residues. The germline V gene encodes CDR1 SGHRS and CDR2 YFSETQ. CDR3 coding DNA: TGCGCCAGCAGCTTGGTGGGACTAGCGGGGGGCCGCTCCTACAATGAGCAGTTCTTC. Translated: CASSLVGLAGGRSYNEQFF. Variable domain in full (rest from reference TRBV5-1 and TRBJ2-1): KAGVTQTPRYLIKTRGQQVTLSCSPISGHRSVSWYQQTPGQGLQFLFEYFSETQRNKGNFPGRFSGRQFSNSRSEMNVSTLELGDSALYLCASSLVGLAGGRSYNEQFFGPGTRLTVL.

The rearrangement joins TRBV10-3 to TRBJ1-1; 7 bases agree with TRBD1. Unmatched junction bases numbered 7, after V lost 2 bases and J lost 7 bases. The CDR3 extends over 14 amino acids. Germline V gene data show CDR1 as ENHRY and CDR2 as SYGVKD. The DNA of the CDR3 is TGTGCCATCAGTGAGCGGCCTGACAGGGTTGAAGCTTTCTTT. Its translation is CAISERPDRVEAFF.

The genes are TRBV29-1 and TRBJ2-1, with 9 bases aligning to TRBD1. CDR3 size: 13 residues. The germline CDR1 and CDR2 sequences are SQVTM and ANQGSEA. V dropped 6 bases and J dropped 6; count of bases not matched to a gene: 6. Here the CDR3 DNA reads TGCAGCGTCCGGGACAGGGTCCCCAATGAGCAGTTCTTC. Its protein is CSVRDRVPNEQFF.

A few counts support this clone. V and J are TRBV7-3 and TRBJ2-1; 7 bases fit TRBD1. V shed 1 base, J shed 7 bases, and the junction held 7 bases outside the gene matches. CDR3 size: 15 residues. CDR1 is SGHTA and CDR2 is FQGTGA in the germline V gene. Here the CDR3 reads CASSLMGQTLNEQFF. DNA of the CDR3: TGTGCCAGCAGCTTAATGGGACAGACCTTGAATGAGCAGTTCTTC.